Given below is one TCR beta chain in context. Noted time point: pre-sensitization, week 0. Treatment defined: therapeutic diphenylcyclopropenone sensitization with weekly scalp DPC. The data derive from a study of human T cells and chemical hapten exposure. Germline values: CDR1 WSHSY, CDR2 SAAADI. The ends lost 6 bases at V and 1 base at J; junction bases unmatched: 14. This CDR3 has 19 residues. TCRdb independently ran MiXCR on the RACE reads; one entry per CDR3 protein. This sample has about 120,000 distinct CDR3 sequences, with approximately 13% found just once. The rearrangement joins TRBV10-2 to TRBJ2-3, with 12 bases aligning to TRBD2. The clonotype was recovered from a woman aged 18-29 years with alopecia areata. Some clones in this sample may be carry-over from other donors' samples. Sequenced material: whole blood, taken in connection with sensitization to the hapten diphenylcyclopropenone (DPC). This CDR3 is CASRPGLAGLSRRTDTQYF. CDR3 bases: TGCGCCAGCAGGCCCGGACTAGCGGGGCTTTCCCGGCGCACAGATACGCAGTATTTT.